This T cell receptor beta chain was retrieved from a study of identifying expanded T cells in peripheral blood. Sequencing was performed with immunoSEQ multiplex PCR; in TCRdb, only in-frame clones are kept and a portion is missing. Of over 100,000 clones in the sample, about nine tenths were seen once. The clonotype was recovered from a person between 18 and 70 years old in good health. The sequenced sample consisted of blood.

The CDR3 loop reads CAITDRQGYEQYF. In DNA form, the CDR3 reads TGTGCCATCACCGACCGACAGGGCTACGAGCAGTACTTC. This chain connects TRBV10-3 to TRBJ2-7, with 7 bases fitting TRBD1. V lost 7 bases to trimming and J lost 3 bases; unmatched junction nucleotides: 6. Germline V gene lookup returns CDR1 ENHRY and CDR2 SYGVKD. This CDR3 has 13 residues.